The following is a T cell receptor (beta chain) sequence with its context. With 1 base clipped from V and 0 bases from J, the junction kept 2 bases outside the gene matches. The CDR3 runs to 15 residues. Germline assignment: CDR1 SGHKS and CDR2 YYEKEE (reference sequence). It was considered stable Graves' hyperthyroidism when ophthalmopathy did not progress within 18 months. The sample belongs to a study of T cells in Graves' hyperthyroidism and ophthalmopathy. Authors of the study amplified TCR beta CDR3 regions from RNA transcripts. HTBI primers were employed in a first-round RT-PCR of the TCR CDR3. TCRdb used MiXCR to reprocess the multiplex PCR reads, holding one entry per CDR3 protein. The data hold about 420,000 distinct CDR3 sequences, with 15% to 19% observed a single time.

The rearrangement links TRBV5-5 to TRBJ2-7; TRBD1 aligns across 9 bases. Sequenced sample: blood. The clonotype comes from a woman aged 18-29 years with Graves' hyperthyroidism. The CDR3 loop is CASSLWTGVSYEQYF. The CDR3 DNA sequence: TGTGCCAGCAGCTTGTGGACAGGGGTCTCCTACGAGCAGTACTTC.